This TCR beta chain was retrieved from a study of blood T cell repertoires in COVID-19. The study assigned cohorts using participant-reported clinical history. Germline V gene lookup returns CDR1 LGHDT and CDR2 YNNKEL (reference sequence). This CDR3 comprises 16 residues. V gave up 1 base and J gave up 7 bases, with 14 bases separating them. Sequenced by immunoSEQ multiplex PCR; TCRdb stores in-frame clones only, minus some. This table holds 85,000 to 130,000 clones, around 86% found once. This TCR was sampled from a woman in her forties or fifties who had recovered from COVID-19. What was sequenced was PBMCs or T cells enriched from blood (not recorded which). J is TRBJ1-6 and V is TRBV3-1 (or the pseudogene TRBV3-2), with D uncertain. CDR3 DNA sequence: TGTGCCAGCAGCCAAGTTTCCGCCGGCGGGAATTCACCCCTCCACTTT. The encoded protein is CASSQVSAGGNSPLHF.